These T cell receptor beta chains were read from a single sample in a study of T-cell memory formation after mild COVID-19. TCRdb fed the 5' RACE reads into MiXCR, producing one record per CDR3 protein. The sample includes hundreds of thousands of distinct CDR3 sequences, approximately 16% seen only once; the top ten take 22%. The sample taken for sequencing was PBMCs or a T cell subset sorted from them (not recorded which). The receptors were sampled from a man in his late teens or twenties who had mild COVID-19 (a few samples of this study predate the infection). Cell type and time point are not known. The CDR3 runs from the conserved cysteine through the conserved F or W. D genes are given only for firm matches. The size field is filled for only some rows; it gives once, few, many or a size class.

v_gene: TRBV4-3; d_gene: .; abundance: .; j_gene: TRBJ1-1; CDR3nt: TGCGCCAGCAGCCAAGAGCAGGGGACTGAAGCTTTCTTT; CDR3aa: CASSQEQGTEAFF
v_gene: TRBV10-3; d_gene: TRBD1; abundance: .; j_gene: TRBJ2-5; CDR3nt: TGTGCCATCAGCCTCGGACAGGGCCGACAAGAGACCCAGTACTTC; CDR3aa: CAISLGQGRQETQYF
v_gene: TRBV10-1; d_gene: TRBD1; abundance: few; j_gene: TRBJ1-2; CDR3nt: TGCGCCAGCAGTGAGGCTACACAGGGGGCCTATGGCTACACCTTC; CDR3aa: CASSEATQGAYGYTF
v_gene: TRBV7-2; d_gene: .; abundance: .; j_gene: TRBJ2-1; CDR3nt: TGTGCCAGCAGCTTAGCGGCGGGGGCCCGTCTAGAGCAGTTCTTC; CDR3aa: CASSLAAGARLEQFF
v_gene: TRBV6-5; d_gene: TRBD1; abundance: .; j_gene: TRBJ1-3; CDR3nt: TGTGCCAGCAGTCCAAGACAGGGAGGCACTGGAAACACCATATATTTT; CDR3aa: CASSPRQGGTGNTIYF
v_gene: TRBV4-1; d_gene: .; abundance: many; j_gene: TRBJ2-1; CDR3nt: TGCGCCAGCAGCCCTACTTCAGGGGTCACTGAGCAGTTCTTC; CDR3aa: CASSPTSGVTEQFF
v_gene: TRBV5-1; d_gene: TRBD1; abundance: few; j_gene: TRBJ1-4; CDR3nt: TGCGCCAGCAGCTTTTCAGGGGGCGAGACTAATGAAAAACTGTTTTTT; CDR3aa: CASSFSGGETNEKLFF
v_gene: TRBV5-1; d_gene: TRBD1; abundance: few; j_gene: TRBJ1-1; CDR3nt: TGCGCCAGCAGCGATTACAGGGGCATTGGGAACACTGAAGCTTTCTTT; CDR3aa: CASSDYRGIGNTEAFF
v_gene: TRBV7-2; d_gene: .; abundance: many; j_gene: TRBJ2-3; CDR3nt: TGTGCCAGCAGCTTTTTCCCGGGCACAGATACGCAGTATTTT; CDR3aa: CASSFFPGTDTQYF
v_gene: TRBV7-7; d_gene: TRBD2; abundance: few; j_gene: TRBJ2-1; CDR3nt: TGTGCTAGCAGCTCAGGACTAGCGGGGGTCAATGAGCAGTTCTTC; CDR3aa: CASSSGLAGVNEQFF
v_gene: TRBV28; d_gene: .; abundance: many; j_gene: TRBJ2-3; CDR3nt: TGTGCCAGCAGTTGGTCGGGGGATACGCAGTATTTT; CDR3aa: CASSWSGDTQYF
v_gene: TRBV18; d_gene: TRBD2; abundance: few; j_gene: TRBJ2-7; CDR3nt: TGTGCCAGCTCACCATGGGAAAGCGGGGGCTCCTACGAGCAGTACTTC; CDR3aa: CASSPWESGGSYEQYF
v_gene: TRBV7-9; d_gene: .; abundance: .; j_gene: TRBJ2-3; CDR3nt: TGTGCCAGCAGCCACCCGGACGGATGGGCCGATACGCAGTATTTT; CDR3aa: CASSHPDGWADTQYF
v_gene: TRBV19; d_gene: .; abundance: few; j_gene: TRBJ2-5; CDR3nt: TGTGCCAGTAGTACCCACCACGGAGGCGATAAAGAGACCCAGTACTTC; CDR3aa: CASSTHHGGDKETQYF
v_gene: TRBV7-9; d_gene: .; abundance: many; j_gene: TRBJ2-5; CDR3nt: TGTGCCAGCAGCTACGGACAGTCCCAAGAGACCCAGTACTTC; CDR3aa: CASSYGQSQETQYF
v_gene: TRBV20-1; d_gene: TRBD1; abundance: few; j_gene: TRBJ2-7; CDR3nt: TGCAGTGCCGAGGGACAGGGCTACGAGCAGTACTTC; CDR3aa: CSAEGQGYEQYF
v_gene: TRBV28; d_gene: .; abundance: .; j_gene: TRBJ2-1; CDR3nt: TGTGCCAGCAGTTCGGTGGAACAAGCCGGACAGCGCAGGTTCTTC; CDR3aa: CASSSVEQAGQRRFF
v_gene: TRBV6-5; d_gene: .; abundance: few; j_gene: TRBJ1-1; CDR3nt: TGTGCCAGCAGATGGGGGCCCATGAACACTGAAGCTTTCTTT; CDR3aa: CASRWGPMNTEAFF
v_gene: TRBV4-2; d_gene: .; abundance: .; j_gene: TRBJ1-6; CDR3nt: TGTGCCAGCAGCCAAGAACAGGATTCACCCCTCCACTTT; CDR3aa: CASSQEQDSPLHF
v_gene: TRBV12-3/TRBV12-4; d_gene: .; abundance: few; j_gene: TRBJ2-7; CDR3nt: TGTGCCAGCAGTTTATTTTCCCTCCCGCTGGGGGAGCAGTACTTC; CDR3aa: CASSLFSLPLGEQYF
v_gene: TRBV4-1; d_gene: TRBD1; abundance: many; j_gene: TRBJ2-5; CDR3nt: TGCGCCAGCAGCCAAGGGGGACAGGGGGCCTCGGAGACCCAGTACTTC; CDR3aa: CASSQGGQGASETQYF
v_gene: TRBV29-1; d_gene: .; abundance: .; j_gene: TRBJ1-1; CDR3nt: TGCAGCGTGACCGGGACGGCGAACACTGAAGCTTTCTTT; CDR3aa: CSVTGTANTEAFF
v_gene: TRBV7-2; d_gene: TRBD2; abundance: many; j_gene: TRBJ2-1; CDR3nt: TGTGCCAGCAGCTTAATTCCTAGCGGGGGGGCTAATGAGCAGTTCTTC; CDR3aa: CASSLIPSGGANEQFF
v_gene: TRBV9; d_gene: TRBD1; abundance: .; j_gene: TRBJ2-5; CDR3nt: TGTGCCAGCAGCGCGGGACAGGTGTACCAAGAGACCCAGTACTTC; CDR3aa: CASSAGQVYQETQYF
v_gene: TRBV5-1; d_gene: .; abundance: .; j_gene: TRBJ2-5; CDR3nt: TGCGCCAGCAGCTTGACCGGAGGAGAAGAGACCCAGTACTTC; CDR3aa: CASSLTGGEETQYF
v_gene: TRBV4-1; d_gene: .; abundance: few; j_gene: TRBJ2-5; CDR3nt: TGCGCCAGCAGCCAGGATGAGAATCAAGAGACCCAGTACTTC; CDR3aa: CASSQDENQETQYF
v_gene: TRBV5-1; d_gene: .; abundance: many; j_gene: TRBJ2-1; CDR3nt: TGCGCCAACCTTACTGACCGGAGAGACAATGAGCAGTTCTTC; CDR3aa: CANLTDRRDNEQFF
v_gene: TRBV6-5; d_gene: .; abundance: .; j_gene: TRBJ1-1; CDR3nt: TGTGCCAGCAGTTATCGGCAAACGAACACTGAAGCTTTCTTT; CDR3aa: CASSYRQTNTEAFF
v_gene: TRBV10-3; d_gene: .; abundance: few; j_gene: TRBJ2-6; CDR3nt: TGTGCCATCAGTGAGATGCTTGGGGTTGGGGCCAACGTCCTGACTTTC; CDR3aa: CAISEMLGVGANVLTF
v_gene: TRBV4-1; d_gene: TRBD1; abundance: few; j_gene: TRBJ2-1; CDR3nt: TGCGCCAGCAGCCACCCCCGGGACAGGGTCAATGAGCAGTTCTTC; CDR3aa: CASSHPRDRVNEQFF
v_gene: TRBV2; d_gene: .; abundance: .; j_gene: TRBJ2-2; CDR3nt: TGTGCCAGCAGCTTCTCCGGCTCTTCGGAGCTGTTTTTT; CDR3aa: CASSFSGSSELFF
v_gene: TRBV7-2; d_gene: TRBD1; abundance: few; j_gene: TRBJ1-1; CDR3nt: TGTGCCAGCATCTACAGGGGTGTGACTGAAGCTTTCTTT; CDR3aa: CASIYRGVTEAFF
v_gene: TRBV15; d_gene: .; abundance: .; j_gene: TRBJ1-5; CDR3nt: TGTGCCACCAGCAGAGATGCCCCCGGCCGGCAGCCCCAGCATTTT; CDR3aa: CATSRDAPGRQPQHF